The T cell receptor (beta chain) under discussion was sequenced for a study of T cell changes during pregnancy in multiple sclerosis. V lost 4 bases, J lost 10 bases, and 19 bases lay in between. Germline V gives CDR1 GTSNPN, CDR2 SVGIG (reference sequence). This CDR3 is 14 amino acids long. TCRdb's table, derived via immunoSEQ multiplex PCR, lists solely in-frame clones and lacks some. The data show roughly 40,000 clones, with around 90% seen just once and roughly 1.2% held by the top ten. The sequence came from a female donor with multiple sclerosis, enrolled in a pregnancy study. The sample consisted of peripheral blood, taken before pregnancy. The J gene is TRBJ1-4, the V gene TRBV30, with a weak D call TRBD1 (5 bases). CDR3 loop: CAWKVSGRQGKLFF. The CDR3 DNA is TGTGCCTGGAAGGTTTCAGGGAGGCAAGGAAAACTGTTTTTT.